A single sample is the source of the 7 T cell receptor beta chains below, sequenced in a study of blood T cell repertoires in COVID-19. Here immunoSEQ multiplex PCR was the method, and the copy in TCRdb shows in-frame clones only, minus some. Of about 350,000 clones listed, almost 90% were seen once; the top ten hold approximately 1%. Sequencing was performed on PBMCs or T cells enriched from blood (not recorded which). The receptors originated from a woman in her twenties or thirties who had been exposed to COVID-19.

V gene TRBV5-1 combines with J gene TRBJ2-2; D perhaps matches TRBD1 (5 bases). This CDR3 comprises 14 residues. Germline V gives CDR1 SGHRS, CDR2 YFSETQ. The V end lost 4 bases, the J end lost 7 bases, and 14 bases lay between the germline ends. This CDR3 reads CASSLSQGGGELFF. Written as DNA, the CDR3 is TGCGCCAGCAGCCTTAGTCAGGGTGGCGGGGAGCTGTTTTTT.

V and J are TRBV23-1 and TRBJ1-4, with D uncertain. TRBV23-1 is filed as an ORF, its function uncertain. Trimming left V 6 bases short and J 0 bases short, with 11 bases between. This CDR3 is 15 amino acids long. The CDR3 DNA reads as TGCGCCAGCAGACGAAACAGAGCAACTAATGAAAAACTGTTTTTT. Its protein is CASRRNRATNEKLFF.

The chain combines TRBV4-1 with TRBJ2-7, with D possibly TRBD1 on 5 matching bases. The CDR3 is made up of 14 amino acids. Germline CDR1 is MGHRA and CDR2 is YSYEKL. Trimming cost V 1 base and J 3 bases, with 10 bases left between them. The CDR3 reads CASSQGGMGYEQYF. Here the CDR3 DNA reads TGCGCCAGCAGCCAAGGGGGCATGGGCTACGAGCAGTACTTC.

This clone occurred once. J is TRBJ2-5 and V is TRBV9; 10 nucleotides line up with TRBD1. Germline CDR1 and CDR2: SGDLS and YYNGEE. This CDR3 has 15 amino acids. After removal of 4 bases from V and 9 bases from J, the junction contained 12 bases not matched to a gene. The CDR3 DNA is TGTGCCAGCAGCTTACGGACAGGGGGGTCTGCTGCCCAGTACTTC. Translating it yields CASSLRTGGSAAQYF.

The J gene is TRBJ2-7, the V gene TRBV6-5; D might be TRBD2 (6 bases). Per germline, CDR1 MNHEY and CDR2 SVGAGI. Trimming cost V 0 bases and J 2 bases, with 8 bases left between them. The CDR3 consists of 14 residues. The DNA for the CDR3 is TGTGCCAGCAGTTACTCGGCGGGGCCCTACGAGCAGTACTTC. Its protein is CASSYSAGPYEQYF.

The chain uses TRBV5-1 and TRBJ1-5; D not certain. CDR1 and CDR2 (germline): SGHRS, YFSETQ. Deletions cut 0 bases from V and 1 base from J, with 8 bases between. The CDR3 sequence is 15 residues long. CDR3 nucleotides: TGCGCCAGCAGCTTGGAGCCAGGAAGCAATCAGCCCCAGCATTTT. Residues: CASSLEPGSNQPQHF.

The chain uses TRBV3-1 (or the pseudogene TRBV3-2) and TRBJ2-2, with D possibly TRBD1 on 6 matching bases. Trimming stripped 1 base from V and 4 bases from J, with 16 bases between. The length of the CDR3 is 17 residues. Germline CDR1 reads LGHDT; CDR2 reads YNNKEL (reference sequence). The CDR3 region is CASSQGEVRGPTGELFF. DNA of the CDR3: TGTGCCAGCAGCCAAGGCGAAGTCAGGGGCCCCACCGGGGAGCTGTTTTTT.